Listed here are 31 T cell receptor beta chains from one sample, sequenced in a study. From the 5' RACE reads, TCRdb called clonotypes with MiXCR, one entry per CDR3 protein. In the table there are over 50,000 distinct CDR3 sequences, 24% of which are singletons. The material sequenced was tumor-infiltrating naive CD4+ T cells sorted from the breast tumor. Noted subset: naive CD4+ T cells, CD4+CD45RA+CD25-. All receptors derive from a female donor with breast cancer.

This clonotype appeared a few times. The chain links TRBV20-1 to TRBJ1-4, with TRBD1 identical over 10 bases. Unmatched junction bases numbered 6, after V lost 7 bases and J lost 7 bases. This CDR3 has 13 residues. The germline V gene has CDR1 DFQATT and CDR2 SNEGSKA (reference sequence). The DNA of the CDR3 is TGCAGTGTTACAGACAGGGGGCTTGAAAAACTGTTTTTT. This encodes CSVTDRGLEKLFF.

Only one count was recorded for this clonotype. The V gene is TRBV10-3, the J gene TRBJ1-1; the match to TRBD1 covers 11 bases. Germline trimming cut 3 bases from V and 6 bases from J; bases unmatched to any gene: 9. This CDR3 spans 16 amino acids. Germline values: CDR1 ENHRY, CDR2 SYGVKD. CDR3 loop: CAISERTGGNSAEAFF. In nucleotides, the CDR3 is TGTGCCATCAGTGAACGGACAGGGGGCAACTCTGCTGAAGCTTTCTTT.

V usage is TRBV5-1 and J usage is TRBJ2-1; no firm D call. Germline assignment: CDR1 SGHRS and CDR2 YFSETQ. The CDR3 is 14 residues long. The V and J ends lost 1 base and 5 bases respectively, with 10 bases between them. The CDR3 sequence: CASSLILENNEQFF. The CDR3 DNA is TGCGCCAGCAGCTTGATTTTGGAGAACAATGAGCAGTTCTTC. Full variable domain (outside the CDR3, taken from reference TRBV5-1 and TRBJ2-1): KAGVTQTPRYLIKTRGQQVTLSCSPISGHRSVSWYQQTPGQGLQFLFEYFSETQRNKGNFPGRFSGRQFSNSRSEMNVSTLELGDSALYLCASSLILENNEQFFGPGTRLTVL.

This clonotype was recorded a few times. The CDR3 loop reads CASSSGQGAGEQYF. CDR3 coding DNA: TGCGCCAGCAGCTCGGGACAGGGGGCGGGAGAGCAGTACTTC. The chain employs TRBV5-1 and TRBJ2-7; 12 nucleotides agree with TRBD1. The CDR3 is made up of 14 amino acids. The junction had 5 bases not matched to a gene; V was cut back by 3 bases and J by 7 bases. Germline CDR1 reads SGHRS; CDR2 reads YFSETQ.

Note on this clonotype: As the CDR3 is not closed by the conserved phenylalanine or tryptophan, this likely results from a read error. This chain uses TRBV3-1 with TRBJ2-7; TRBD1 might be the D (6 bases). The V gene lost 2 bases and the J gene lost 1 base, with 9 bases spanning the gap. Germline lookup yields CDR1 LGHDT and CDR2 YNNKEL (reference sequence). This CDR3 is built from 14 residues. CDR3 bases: TGTGCCAGCAGCCAAAGGGACAAGTCCTACGAGCAGTACCTC. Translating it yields CASSQRDKSYEQYL.

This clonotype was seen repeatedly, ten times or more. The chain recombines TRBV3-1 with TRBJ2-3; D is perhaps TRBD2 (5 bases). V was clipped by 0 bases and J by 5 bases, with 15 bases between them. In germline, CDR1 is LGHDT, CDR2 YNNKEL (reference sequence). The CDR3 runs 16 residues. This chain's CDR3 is CASSQDTSGRRDTQYF. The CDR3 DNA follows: TGTGCCAGCAGCCAAGATACGAGCGGTAGGCGAGATACGCAGTATTTT.

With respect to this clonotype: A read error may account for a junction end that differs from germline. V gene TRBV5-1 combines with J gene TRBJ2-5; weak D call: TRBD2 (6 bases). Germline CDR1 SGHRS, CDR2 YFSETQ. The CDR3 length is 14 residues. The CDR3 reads CASSLAGGQVTQYF. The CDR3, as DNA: TGCGCCAGCAGCTTGGCCGGAGGGCAAGTGACCCAGTACTTC.

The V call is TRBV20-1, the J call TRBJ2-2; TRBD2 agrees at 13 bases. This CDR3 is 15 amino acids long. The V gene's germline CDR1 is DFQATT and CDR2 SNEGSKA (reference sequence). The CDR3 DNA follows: TGCAGGGCCCCGACTAGCGGGAGGCTCACCGGGGAGCTGTTTTTT. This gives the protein CRAPTSGRLTGELFF.

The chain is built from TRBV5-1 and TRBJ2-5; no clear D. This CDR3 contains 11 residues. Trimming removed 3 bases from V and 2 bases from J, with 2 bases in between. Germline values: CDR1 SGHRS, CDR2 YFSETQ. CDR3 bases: TGCGCCAGCAGCTATCAAGAGACCCAGTACTTC. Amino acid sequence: CASSYQETQYF.

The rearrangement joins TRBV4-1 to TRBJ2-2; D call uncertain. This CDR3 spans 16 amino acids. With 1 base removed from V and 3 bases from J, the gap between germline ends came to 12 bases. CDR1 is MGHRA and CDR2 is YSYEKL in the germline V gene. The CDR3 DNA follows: TGCGCCAGCAGCCAAGTGTTACAGAGAGACACCGGGGAGCTGTTTTTT. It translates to CASSQVLQRDTGELFF.

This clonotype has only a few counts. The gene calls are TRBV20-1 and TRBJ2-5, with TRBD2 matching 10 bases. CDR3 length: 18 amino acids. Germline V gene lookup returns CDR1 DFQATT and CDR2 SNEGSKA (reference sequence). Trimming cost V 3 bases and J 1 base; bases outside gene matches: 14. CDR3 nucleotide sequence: TGCAGTGCTAGTAGGCTAGCGGGAGCTCTACCAAGCCAAGAGACCCAGTACTTC. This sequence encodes CSASRLAGALPSQETQYF.

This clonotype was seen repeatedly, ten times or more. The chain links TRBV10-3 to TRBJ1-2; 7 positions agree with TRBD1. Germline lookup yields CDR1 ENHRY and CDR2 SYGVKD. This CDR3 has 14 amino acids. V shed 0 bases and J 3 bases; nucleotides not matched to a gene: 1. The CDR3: CAISESGGDYGYTF. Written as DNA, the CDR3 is TGTGCCATCAGTGAGTCAGGGGGCGACTATGGCTACACCTTC.

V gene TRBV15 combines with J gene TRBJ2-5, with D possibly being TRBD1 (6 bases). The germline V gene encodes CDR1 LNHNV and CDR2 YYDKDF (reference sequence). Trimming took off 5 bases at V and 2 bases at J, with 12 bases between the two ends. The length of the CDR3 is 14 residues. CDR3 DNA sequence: TGTGCCACCAGCGGAACAGGGTCTCAAGAGACCCAGTACTTC. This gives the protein CATSGTGSQETQYF.

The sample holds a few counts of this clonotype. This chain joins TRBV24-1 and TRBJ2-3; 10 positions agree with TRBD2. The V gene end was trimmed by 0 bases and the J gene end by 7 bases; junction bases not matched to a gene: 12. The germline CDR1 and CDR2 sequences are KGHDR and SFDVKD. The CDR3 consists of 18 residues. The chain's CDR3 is CATSDLGSASGSTNTQYF. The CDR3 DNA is TGTGCCACCAGTGATTTGGGATCTGCTAGCGGGAGTACTAATACGCAGTATTTT.

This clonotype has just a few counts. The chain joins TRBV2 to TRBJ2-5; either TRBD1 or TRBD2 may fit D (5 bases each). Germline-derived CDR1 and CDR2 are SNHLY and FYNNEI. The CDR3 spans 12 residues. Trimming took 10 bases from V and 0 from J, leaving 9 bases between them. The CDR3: CAIEGYQETQYF. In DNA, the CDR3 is TGTGCCATAGAGGGGTACCAAGAGACCCAGTACTTC.

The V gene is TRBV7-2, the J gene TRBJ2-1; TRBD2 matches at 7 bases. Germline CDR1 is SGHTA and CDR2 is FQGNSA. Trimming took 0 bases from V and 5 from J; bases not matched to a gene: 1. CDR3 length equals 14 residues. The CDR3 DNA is TGTGCCAGCAGCTTAGCGGGACTAAACAATGAGCAGTTCTTC. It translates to CASSLAGLNNEQFF.

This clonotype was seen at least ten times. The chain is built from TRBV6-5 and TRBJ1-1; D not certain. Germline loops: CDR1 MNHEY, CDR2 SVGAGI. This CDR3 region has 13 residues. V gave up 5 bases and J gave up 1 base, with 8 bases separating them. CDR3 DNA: TGTGCCAGCAGTCTGACGGCGAACACTGAAGCTTTCTTT. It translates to CASSLTANTEAFF.

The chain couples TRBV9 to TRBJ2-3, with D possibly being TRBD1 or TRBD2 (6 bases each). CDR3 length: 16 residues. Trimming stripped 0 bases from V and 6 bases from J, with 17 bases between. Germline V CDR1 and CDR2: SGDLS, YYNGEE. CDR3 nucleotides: TGTGCCAGCAGCGTAGATGGCTCGGGGGCACGGGATACGCAGTATTTT. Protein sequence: CASSVDGSGARDTQYF.

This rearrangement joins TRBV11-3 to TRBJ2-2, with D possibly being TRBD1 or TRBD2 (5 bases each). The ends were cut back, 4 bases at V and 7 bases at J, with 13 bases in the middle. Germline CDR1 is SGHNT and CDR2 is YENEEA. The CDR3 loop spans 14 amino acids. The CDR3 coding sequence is TGTGCCAGCAGCTATTCAGGGAGAGGCGGGGAGCTGTTTTTT. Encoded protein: CASSYSGRGGELFF.

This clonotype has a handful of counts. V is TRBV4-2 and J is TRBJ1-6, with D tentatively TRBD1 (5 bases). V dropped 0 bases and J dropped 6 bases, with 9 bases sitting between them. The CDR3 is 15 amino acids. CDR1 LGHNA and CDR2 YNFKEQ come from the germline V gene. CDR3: CASSQDEGSNSPLHF. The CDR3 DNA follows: TGTGCCAGCAGCCAAGACGAGGGGAGTAATTCACCCCTCCACTTT.

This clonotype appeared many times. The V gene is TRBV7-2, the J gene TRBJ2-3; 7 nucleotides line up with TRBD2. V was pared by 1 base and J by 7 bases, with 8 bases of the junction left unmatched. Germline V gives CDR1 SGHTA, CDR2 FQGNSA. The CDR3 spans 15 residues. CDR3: CASSLGGPGGNTQYF. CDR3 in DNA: TGTGCCAGCAGCTTAGGTGGACCGGGAGGCAATACGCAGTATTTT.

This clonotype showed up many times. CDR3 sequence reads: CASSHYLTGDYGYTF. The CDR3 bases are TGTGCCAGCAGCCACTATCTGACAGGGGACTATGGCTACACCTTC. This chain joins TRBV7-2 and TRBJ1-2; 8 bases fit TRBD1. The CDR3 has 15 amino acids. The germline V gene encodes CDR1 SGHTA and CDR2 FQGNSA. Losses at the gene ends were 5 bases for V and 3 bases for J; bases not matched to a gene: 8.

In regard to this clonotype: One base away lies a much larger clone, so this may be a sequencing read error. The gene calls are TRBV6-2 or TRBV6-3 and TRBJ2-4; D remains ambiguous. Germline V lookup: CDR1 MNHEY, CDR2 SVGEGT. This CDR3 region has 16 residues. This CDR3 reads CASSYELLVAKNSQYF. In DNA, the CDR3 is TGTGCCAGCAGTTACGAACTATTGGTAGCCAAAAACAGTCAGTACTTC.

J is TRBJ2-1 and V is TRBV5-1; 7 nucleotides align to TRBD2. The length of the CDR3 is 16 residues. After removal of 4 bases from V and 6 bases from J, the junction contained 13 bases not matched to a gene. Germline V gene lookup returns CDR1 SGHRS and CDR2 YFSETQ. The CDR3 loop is CASSLREAGEPNEQFF. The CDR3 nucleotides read TGCGCCAGCAGCCTCCGGGAGGCGGGAGAACCCAATGAGCAGTTCTTC. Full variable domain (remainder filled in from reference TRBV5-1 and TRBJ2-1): KAGVTQTPRYLIKTRGQQVTLSCSPISGHRSVSWYQQTPGQGLQFLFEYFSETQRNKGNFPGRFSGRQFSNSRSEMNVSTLELGDSALYLCASSLREAGEPNEQFFGPGTRLTVL.

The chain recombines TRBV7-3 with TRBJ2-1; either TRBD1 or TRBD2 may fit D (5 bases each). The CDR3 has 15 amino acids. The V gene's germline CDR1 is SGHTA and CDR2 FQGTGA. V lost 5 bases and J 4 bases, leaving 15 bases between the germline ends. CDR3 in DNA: TGTGCCAGCAGCCGATGGGGCGGCGGGTACAATGAGCAGTTCTTC. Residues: CASSRWGGGYNEQFF.

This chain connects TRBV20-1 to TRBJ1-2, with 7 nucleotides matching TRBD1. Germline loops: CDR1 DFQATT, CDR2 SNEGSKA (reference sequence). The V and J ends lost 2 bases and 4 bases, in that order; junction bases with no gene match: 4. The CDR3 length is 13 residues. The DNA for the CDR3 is TGCAGTGCTAGAACGACAGGGTCCTATGGCTACACCTTC. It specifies CSARTTGSYGYTF.

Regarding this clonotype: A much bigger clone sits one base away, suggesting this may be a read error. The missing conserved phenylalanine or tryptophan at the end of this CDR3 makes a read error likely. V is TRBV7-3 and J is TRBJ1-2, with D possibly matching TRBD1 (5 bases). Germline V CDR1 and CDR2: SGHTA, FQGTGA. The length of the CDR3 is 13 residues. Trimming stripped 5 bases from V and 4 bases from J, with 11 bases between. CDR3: CASSLRDGYGYTV. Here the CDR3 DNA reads TGTGCCAGCAGCCTCAGGGACGGCTATGGCTACACCGTC.

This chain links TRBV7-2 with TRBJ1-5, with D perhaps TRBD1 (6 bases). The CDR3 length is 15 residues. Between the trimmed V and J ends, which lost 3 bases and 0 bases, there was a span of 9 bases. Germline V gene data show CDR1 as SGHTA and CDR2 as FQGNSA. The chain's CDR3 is CASSFRGLSNQPQHF. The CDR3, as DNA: TGTGCCAGCAGCTTCAGGGGCCTTAGCAATCAGCCCCAGCATTTT.

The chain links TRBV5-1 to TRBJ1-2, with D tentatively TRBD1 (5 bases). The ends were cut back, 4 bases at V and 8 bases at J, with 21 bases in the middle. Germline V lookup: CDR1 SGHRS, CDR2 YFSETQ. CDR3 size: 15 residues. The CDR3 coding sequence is TGCGCCAGCAGCCCAGCTTGGGGCCAGAGAAGGGGCTACACCTTC. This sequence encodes CASSPAWGQRRGYTF.

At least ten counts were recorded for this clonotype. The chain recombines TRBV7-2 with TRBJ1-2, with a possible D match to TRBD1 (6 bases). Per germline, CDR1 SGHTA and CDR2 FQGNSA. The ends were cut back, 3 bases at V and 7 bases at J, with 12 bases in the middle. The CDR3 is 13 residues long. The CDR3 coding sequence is TGTGCCAGCAGCTTCGGGACAAACAGTGGCTACACCTTC. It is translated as CASSFGTNSGYTF.

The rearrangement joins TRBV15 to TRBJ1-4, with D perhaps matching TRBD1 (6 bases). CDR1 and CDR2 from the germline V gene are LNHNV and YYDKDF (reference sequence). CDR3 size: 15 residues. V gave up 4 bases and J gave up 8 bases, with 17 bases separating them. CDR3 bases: TGTGCCACCAGCAAAGGGGGGCAGGGAGGCGAAAAACTGTTTTTT. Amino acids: CATSKGGQGGEKLFF.